These 19 T cell receptor beta chains were sequenced from one sample in a study of blood T cell repertoires in COVID-19. Using immunoSEQ multiplex PCR, the repertoire was profiled, and TCRdb retains in-frame clones only, with some absent. The table lists more than 250,000 clones, 87% of them singletons, with about 5.7% in the top ten. Sequencing input: PBMCs or T cells enriched from blood (not recorded which). These receptors all stem from a woman in her thirties or forties who had recovered from COVID-19.

In its sample, this clone was seen once. The chain carries TRBV6-5 and TRBJ1-4; D gene uncertain. CDR1 is MNHEY and CDR2 is SVGAGI in the germline V gene. There are 15 residues in the CDR3. V lost 0 bases, J lost 6 bases, and 11 bases lay in between. In nucleotides, the CDR3 is TGTGCCAGCAGTTACTCCTTCAGGTTTGATGAAAAACTGTTTTTT. It translates to CASSYSFRFDEKLFF.

V is TRBV7-2 and J is TRBJ2-3; maybe TRBD2 (5 bases). Trimming cost V 5 bases and J 7 bases, with 22 bases left between them. Germline V gene sequence: CDR1 SGHTA, CDR2 FQGNSA. This CDR3 is 16 amino acids long. The DNA for the CDR3 is TGTGCCAGCAGCAGAATAGTGGGAGTCTCAGCGAATACGCAGTATTTT. Protein product: CASSRIVGVSANTQYF.

The chain links TRBV28 to TRBJ2-5; 11 nucleotides line up with TRBD1. Germline values: CDR1 MDHEN, CDR2 SYDVKM. The V segment lost 5 bases and the J segment 4 bases; nucleotides outside the gene matches: 6. The CDR3 totals 15 residues. DNA for the CDR3: TGTGCCAGCAGTGGAGGGACAGGGGGTTTAGAGACCCAGTACTTC. This gives the protein CASSGGTGGLETQYF.

The chain is built from TRBV10-3 and TRBJ1-2; D remains unclear. Germline-derived CDR1 and CDR2 are ENHRY and SYGVKD. V shed 3 bases and J shed 4 bases, with 12 bases lying between them. The length of the CDR3 is 14 residues. The CDR3 loop is CAISDGNRVYGYTF. The DNA of the CDR3 is TGTGCCATCAGTGACGGGAACCGGGTCTATGGCTACACCTTC.

V and J are TRBV24-1 and TRBJ2-1; D may be TRBD2 (5 bases). Trimming shortened V by 4 bases and J by 0 bases, and 12 bases separated the two germline ends. CDR3 length equals 16 residues. The germline V gene encodes CDR1 KGHDR and CDR2 SFDVKD. This chain's CDR3 is CATSDVSGGSYNEQFF. The CDR3 nucleotides are TGTGCCACCAGTGACGTAAGCGGAGGCTCCTACAATGAGCAGTTCTTC.

The rearrangement links TRBV12-2 to TRBJ2-7; TRBD1, the table's D call, lacks a check against the DNA. TRBV12-2 is labeled a pseudogene. This CDR3 contains 17 residues. DNA of the CDR3: TGTGCAAGTCGCCATACCACAGGGTTAGAAGGGTCCTACGAGCAGTACTTC. It is translated as CASRHTTGLEGSYEQYF.

This clone was seen repeatedly, ten times or more. V gene TRBV30 combines with J gene TRBJ2-7; TRBD2 might be the D (6 bases). The CDR3 extends over 20 amino acids. V lost 3 bases, J lost 2 bases, and 32 bases lay in between. Germline V CDR1 and CDR2: GTSNPN, SVGIG (reference sequence). CDR3 loop: CAWRSGVSFTPSIFTYEQYF. For the CDR3, the DNA is TGTGCCTGGAGGTCGGGAGTCTCCTTTACTCCCTCGATCTTTACCTACGAGCAGTACTTC. Filled out from reference TRBV30 and TRBJ2-7, the complete variable domain reads SQTIHQWPATLVQPVGSPLSLECTVEGTSNPNLYWYRQAAGRGLQLLFYSVGIGQISSEVPQNLSASRPQDRQFILSSKKLLLSDSGFYLCAWRSGVSFTPSIFTYEQYFGPGTRLTVT.

The table lists this clone with a few counts. The chain combines TRBV5-6 with TRBJ2-3; 13 bases are shared with TRBD2. V lost 4 bases, J lost 3 bases, and 8 bases stayed unmatched. Germline loops: CDR1 SGHDT, CDR2 YYEEEE. The CDR3 runs to 17 residues. The CDR3 DNA is TGTGCCAGCAGCCAACGACTAGCGGGAGGACGAACAGATACGCAGTATTTT. It encodes CASSQRLAGGRTDTQYF.

The J gene is TRBJ2-1, the V gene TRBV24-1; tentatively, D is TRBD1 (6 bases). The CDR3 sequence is 17 residues long. The V gene's germline CDR1 is KGHDR and CDR2 SFDVKD. Trimming stripped 9 bases from V and 0 bases from J, with 20 bases between. CDR3 protein: CATAPGGQLNSYNEQFF. The CDR3 nucleotides read TGTGCCACCGCCCCCGGCGGACAGCTTAACTCCTACAATGAGCAGTTCTTC.

The chain links TRBV5-1 to TRBJ2-3; TRBD2 is a possible D gene (7 bases). This CDR3 region has 16 residues. The V gene's germline CDR1 is SGHRS and CDR2 YFSETQ. V lost 0 bases and J 2 bases, leaving 13 bases between the germline ends. The CDR3 bases are TGCGCCAGCAGCTTGGAGTGGGGGGGCCCCACAGATACGCAGTATTTT. Translating gives CASSLEWGGPTDTQYF.

The J gene is TRBJ1-2, the V gene TRBV7-2; D not resolved. V was clipped by 5 bases and J by 4 bases, with 23 bases between them. This CDR3 is 17 amino acids long. Looked up from germline, CDR1 is SGHTA and CDR2 is FQGNSA. The CDR3 protein is CASSTGFAGRLRYGYTF. In DNA, the CDR3 is TGTGCCAGCAGCACTGGGTTCGCGGGCCGGCTCCGCTATGGCTACACCTTC.

V and J are TRBV28 and TRBJ2-3, with 11 bases matching TRBD2. J lost 3 bases, V lost 6 bases, and 17 bases had no gene match. From germline, CDR1 is MDHEN and CDR2 SYDVKM. The CDR3 length is 19 residues. The DNA of the CDR3 is TGTGCCAGCAGCTCCCTGGGTAGCGGGAGGGCCGGAAGAACAGATACGCAGTATTTT. It yields the protein CASSSLGSGRAGRTDTQYF. The entire variable domain, with the rest obtained from reference TRBV28 and TRBJ2-3, is as follows: DVKVTQSSRYLVKRTGEKVFLECVQDMDHENMFWYRQDPGLGLRLIYFSYDVKMKEKGDIPEGYSVSREKKERFSLILESASTNQTSMYLCASSSLGSGRAGRTDTQYFGPGTRLTVL.

This clone was detected only a few times. The chain links TRBV11-2 to TRBJ2-4; TRBD1 agrees at 10 bases. The germline V gene encodes CDR1 SGHAT and CDR2 FQNNGV. V was pared by 7 bases and J by 5 bases, with 11 bases of the junction left unmatched. The CDR3 totals 16 residues. Here the CDR3 reads CASTYSGTGEQNIQYF. CDR3 nucleotides: TGTGCCAGCACCTATTCCGGGACAGGGGAGCAAAACATTCAGTACTTC.

This clone was recorded a few times. Within the sample, other DNA sequences also encode this same CDR3. V is TRBV7-9 and J is TRBJ2-7, with D tentatively TRBD1 (6 bases). V was shortened by 1 base and J by 2 bases, with 12 bases between the two germline ends. This CDR3 contains 15 residues. Germline V gene sequence: CDR1 SEHNR, CDR2 FQNEAQ (reference sequence). CDR3 in DNA: TGTGCCAGCAGCTTAGTGGCAGGGGAAACCTACGAGCAGTACTTC. This sequence encodes CASSLVAGETYEQYF.

As DNA, the CDR3 is TGTGCCAGCAGCCAAGAGGGCCCGGGGGGCGTTGTGTGGGCAGAATGGCCCGGGGAGCTGTTTTTT. It yields the protein CASSQEGPGGVVWAEWPGELFF. The chain links TRBV7-3 to TRBJ2-2; TRBD2 might be the D (7 bases). The length of the CDR3 is 22 residues. V lost 5 bases and J 6 bases, leaving 37 bases between the germline ends. Germline CDR1 is SGHTA and CDR2 is FQGTGA.

This clone is a singleton in its sample. Written as DNA, the CDR3 is TGTGCCAGCAGCTTAGGGACAGGGTATTCAGATACGCAGTATTTT. It translates to CASSLGTGYSDTQYF. This chain links TRBV7-3 with TRBJ2-3, with TRBD1 identical over 9 bases. CDR3 length: 15 amino acids. V lost 2 bases to trimming and J lost 4 bases; unmatched junction nucleotides: 4. Germline CDR1 SGHTA, CDR2 FQGTGA.

The V gene is TRBV6-5, the J gene TRBJ2-2, with D possibly matching TRBD1 (5 bases). This CDR3 spans 15 amino acids. Trimming stripped 0 bases from V and 4 bases from J, with 9 bases between. CDR1 MNHEY and CDR2 SVGAGI come from the germline V gene. Here the CDR3 DNA reads TGTGCCAGCAGTTACTCCCGACAGCCCACCGGGGAGCTGTTTTTT. This translates into CASSYSRQPTGELFF.

This chain links TRBV20-1 with TRBJ2-1, with D possibly being TRBD1 (6 bases). The CDR3 loop spans 11 amino acids. Germline CDR1 is DFQATT and CDR2 is SNEGSKA (reference sequence). Trimming removed 6 bases at V and 12 bases at J, with 15 bases between. The CDR3, as DNA: TGCAGTGCCCCCTCAGGGGTGGTGCAGTTCTTC. Protein product: CSAPSGVVQFF.

In this sample, this clone turned up once. The chain couples TRBV5-4 to TRBJ1-6; weak D call: TRBD1 (5 bases). The CDR3 length is 13 residues. Germline loops: CDR1 SGHNT, CDR2 YYREEE (reference sequence). V lost 6 bases and J lost 11, with 15 bases in between. DNA for the CDR3: TGTGCCAGCACCCGGGACTTTCGCGCACCCCTCCACTTT. Protein product: CASTRDFRAPLHF.